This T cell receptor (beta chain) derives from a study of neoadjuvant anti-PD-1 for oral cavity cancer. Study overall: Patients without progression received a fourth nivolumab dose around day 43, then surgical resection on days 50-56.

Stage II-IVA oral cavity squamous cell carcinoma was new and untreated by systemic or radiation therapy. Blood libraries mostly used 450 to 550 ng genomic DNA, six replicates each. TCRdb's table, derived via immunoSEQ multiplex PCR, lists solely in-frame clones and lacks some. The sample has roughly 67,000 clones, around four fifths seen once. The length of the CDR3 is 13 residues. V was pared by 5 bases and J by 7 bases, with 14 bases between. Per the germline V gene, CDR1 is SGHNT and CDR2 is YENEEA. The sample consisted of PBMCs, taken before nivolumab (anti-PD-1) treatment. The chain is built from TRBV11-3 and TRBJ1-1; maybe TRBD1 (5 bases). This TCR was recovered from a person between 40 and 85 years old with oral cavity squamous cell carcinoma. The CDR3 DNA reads TGTGCCAGCAGCCCCGGGACGGTGGGTGAAGCTTTCTTT. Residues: CASSPGTVGEAFF. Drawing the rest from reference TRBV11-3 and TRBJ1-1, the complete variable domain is EAGVVQSPRYKIIEKKQPVAFWCNPISGHNTLYWYLQNLGQGPELLIRYENEEAVDDSQLPKDRFSAERLKGVDSTLKIQPAELGDSAVYLCASSPGTVGEAFFGQGTRLTVV.